These T cell receptor beta chains were read from a single sample in a study of blood T cells in healthy people across ages. TCRdb redid the calling of the 5' RACE reads with MiXCR, one entry per CDR3 protein. The sample includes about 900,000 distinct CDR3 sequences, under 80% of them seen just once. Material for sequencing was blood. These receptor sequences come from a man aged 25 to 45 in good health. CDR3s include the opening cysteine and the closing phenylalanine or tryptophan. The D gene is left open where the match is weak. Size values are once, few and many counts, or a class for expanded clones, and some rows have none.

TRBJ2-5 TRBV24-1 - - TGTGCCACCAGTGATTTAGTGACAGGAGGAGAGACCCAGTACTTC CATSDLVTGGETQYF
TRBJ2-7 TRBV7-2 TRBD2 - TGTGCCAGCAGCTTACTAGCGGGGGGCATCCACGAGCAGTACTTC CASSLLAGGIHEQYF
TRBJ2-5 TRBV10-3 - few TGTGCCATCAGTGAGTCGAAAGGGGGACCCGAAGAGACCCAGTACTTC CAISESKGGPEETQYF
TRBJ1-1 TRBV7-2 - - TGTGCCAGCAGCCAAACCATTGACACTGAAGCTTTCTTT CASSQTIDTEAFF
TRBJ2-5 TRBV2 - - TGTGCCAGCAGTGATATAGGCCAGTACTTC CASSDIGQYF
TRBJ2-4 TRBV6-1 - - TGTGCCAGCAGTGAAGCGGTGGGGTCGTACATTCAGTACTTC CASSEAVGSYIQYF
TRBJ2-5 TRBV10-3 - - TGTGCCATCAGTGAGCCAGGGACGGAGGCTAGAAAGACCCAGTACTTC CAISEPGTEARKTQYF
TRBJ2-1 TRBV7-2 TRBD2 few TGTGCCAGCAGCCCCAGGGAGGGCTACAATGAGCAGTTCTTC CASSPREGYNEQFF
TRBJ2-7 TRBV7-2 - - TGTGCCAGCAGCTTAGTGGCTAACCCCTCCTACGAGCAGTACTTC CASSLVANPSYEQYF
TRBJ2-5 TRBV3-1 - - TGTGCCAGCAGGGGGGACCGTCAAGAGACCCAGTACTTC CASRGDRQETQYF
TRBJ2-1 TRBV7-3 - - TGTGCCAGCAGCTTAACTAAGGGCGACGGTTACAATGAGCAGTTCTTC CASSLTKGDGYNEQFF
TRBJ1-1 TRBV4-3 - - TGCGCCAGCAGCCTAAATCTGGGGGGTATAGCTTTCTTT CASSLNLGGIAFF
TRBJ1-1 TRBV5-1 - - TGCGCCAGCAGCTTGGGTGGGGGGCCGACTGAAGCTTTCTTT CASSLGGGPTEAFF
TRBJ2-3 TRBV7-2 TRBD2 - TGTGCCAGCAGCTTAGTACTAGCGGGGGCAGATACGCAGTATTTT CASSLVLAGADTQYF
TRBJ1-4 TRBV7-9 - - TGTGCCAGCAGCTTTTTGGGGGGGCATAATGAAAAACTGTTTTTT CASSFLGGHNEKLFF
TRBJ2-7 TRBV19 TRBD1 - TGTGCCAGTAGTATAGGGCCCCTGACAGGGGTCCTCTCCTACGAGCAGTACTTC CASSIGPLTGVLSYEQYF
TRBJ2-7 TRBV6-5 TRBD2 - TGTGCCAGCAGTTATGGTAGCGGGGGGACATACTACGAGCAGTACTTC CASSYGSGGTYYEQYF
TRBJ2-3 TRBV4-3 - - TGCGCCAGCAGCCAAGGGGGGGCGGGAGATACGCAGTATTTT CASSQGGAGDTQYF
TRBJ2-3 TRBV20-1 - - TGCAGTGCTAGAGAAACTGCAGATACGCAGTATTTT CSARETADTQYF
TRBJ1-1 TRBV12-3/TRBV12-4 - - TGTGCCAGCAGCCTACAGGGAGTGAAAGCTTTCTTT CASSLQGVKAFF
TRBJ1-1 TRBV10-3 - few TGTGCCATCAGTTCGGACCCGCAGGCTGAAGCTTTCTTT CAISSDPQAEAFF
TRBJ2-7 TRBV7-2 TRBD1 - TGTGCCAGCAGTTCCGGGACAGGGGTAGGCTACGAGCAGTACTTC CASSSGTGVGYEQYF
TRBJ2-5 TRBV7-2 - once TGTGCCAGCAGCTTACATCAGACACCACAAGAGACCCAGTACTTC CASSLHQTPQETQYF
TRBJ2-7 TRBV6-5 TRBD1 - TGTGCCAGCAGATTACAGGGGTCTTGGGACGAGCAGTACTTC CASRLQGSWDEQYF
TRBJ1-6 TRBV7-9 - - TGTGCCAGCAGCTTAGAGGATTTACCCCTCCACTTT CASSLEDLPLHF
TRBJ2-7 TRBV10-3 TRBD2 - TGTGCCATCAGTGAGTACGCTAGCGGGGGTGGCTACGAGCAGTACTTC CAISEYASGGGYEQYF
TRBJ2-1 TRBV7-3 TRBD2 - TGTGCCAGCAGCCCTACAGGACTAGCGGGGGTAAGCTCCTACAATGAGCAGTTCTTC CASSPTGLAGVSSYNEQFF
TRBJ2-7 TRBV29-1 - few TGCAGCGTTGAGGGACTTCGGGCAGGGAACTCCTACGAGCAGTACTTC CSVEGLRAGNSYEQYF
TRBJ1-2 TRBV3-1 - - TGTGCCAGCAGCCAACCGACAAGACAGGGCTACACCTTC CASSQPTRQGYTF
TRBJ2-3 TRBV28 TRBD2 - TGTGCCAGCAGCCTCCAACCCTCGGGTGCGGGGGGTGGCACAGATACGCAGTATTTT CASSLQPSGAGGGTDTQYF
TRBJ2-3 TRBV29-1 - many TGCAGCGTTGAAGATATGAGGGCAGATACGCAGTATTTT CSVEDMRADTQYF
TRBJ2-6 TRBV6-5 - - TGTGCCAGCAGTTATCTGAGCTCTGGGGCCAACGTCCTGACTTTC CASSYLSSGANVLTF
TRBJ2-1 TRBV10-3 - - TGTGCCACTGCTTTAGCGGCAGGCTACCAAGAGACCCAGTTCTTC CATALAAGYQETQFF
TRBJ1-6 TRBV2 - - TGTGCCGGCAGTGAAGAAAGCTCCTATAATTCACCCCTCCACTTT CAGSEESSYNSPLHF